This section outlines one T cell receptor (beta chain) sequence together with its context. TCRdb's copy holds only in-frame clones and misses some; the assay was immunoSEQ multiplex PCR. The sample carries hundreds of thousands of clones, about 96% recorded once. This entry comes from a study of shared clonotypes between healthy human individuals. Naive CD8 cells lacked CD45RO and underwent positive selection for CCR7, leaving out terminally differentiated effector memory CD45RA+ cells. Germline CDR1 is MDHEN and CDR2 is SYDVKM. J gave up 5 bases and V 6 bases, and 10 bases lay outside the gene matches. The length of the CDR3 is 15 residues.

The clonotype originates from a woman in her twenties or thirties in good health. Sequencing was performed on naive CD8+ T cells sorted from blood. This chain connects TRBV28 to TRBJ2-1; TRBD2 agrees at 7 bases. The CDR3 loop is CASSLLADVNNEQFF. The CDR3 nucleotides are TGTGCCAGCAGCCTTCTAGCGGACGTGAACAATGAGCAGTTCTTC.